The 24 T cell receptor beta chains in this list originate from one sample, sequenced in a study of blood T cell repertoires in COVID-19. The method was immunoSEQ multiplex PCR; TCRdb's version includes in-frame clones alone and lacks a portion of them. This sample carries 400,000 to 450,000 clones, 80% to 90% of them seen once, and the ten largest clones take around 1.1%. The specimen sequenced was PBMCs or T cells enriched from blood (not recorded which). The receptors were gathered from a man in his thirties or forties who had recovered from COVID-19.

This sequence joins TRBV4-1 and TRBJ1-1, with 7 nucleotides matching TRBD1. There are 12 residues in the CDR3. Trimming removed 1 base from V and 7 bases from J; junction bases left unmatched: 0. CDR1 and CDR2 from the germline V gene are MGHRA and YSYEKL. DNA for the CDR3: TGCGCCAGCAGCCAAGGGGACAGTGAAGCTTTCTTT. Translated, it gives CASSQGDSEAFF.

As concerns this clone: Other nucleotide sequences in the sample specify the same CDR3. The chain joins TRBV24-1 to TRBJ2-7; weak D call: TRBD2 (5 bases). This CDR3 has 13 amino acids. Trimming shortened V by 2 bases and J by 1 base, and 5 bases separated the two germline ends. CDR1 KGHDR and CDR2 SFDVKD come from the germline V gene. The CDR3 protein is CATSDSGSYEQYF. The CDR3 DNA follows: TGTGCCACCAGTGATTCGGGGTCCTACGAGCAGTACTTC.

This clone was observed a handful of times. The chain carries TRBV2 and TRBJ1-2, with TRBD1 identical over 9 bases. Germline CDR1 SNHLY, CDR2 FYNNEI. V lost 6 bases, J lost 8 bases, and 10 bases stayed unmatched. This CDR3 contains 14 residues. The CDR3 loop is CASRRLGQGRGYTF. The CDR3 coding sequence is TGTGCCAGCAGACGACTGGGACAGGGACGAGGCTACACCTTC.

CDR3 DNA sequence: TGTGCCAGCTCACCACCCCAAGGGGCAGATACGCAGTATTTT. Translation: CASSPPQGADTQYF. The rearrangement uses TRBV18 and TRBJ2-3, with a possible D match to TRBD1 (5 bases). The CDR3 consists of 14 residues. Between the trimmed V and J ends, which lost 0 bases and 4 bases, there was a span of 8 bases. CDR1 is KGHSH and CDR2 is LQKENI in the germline V gene.

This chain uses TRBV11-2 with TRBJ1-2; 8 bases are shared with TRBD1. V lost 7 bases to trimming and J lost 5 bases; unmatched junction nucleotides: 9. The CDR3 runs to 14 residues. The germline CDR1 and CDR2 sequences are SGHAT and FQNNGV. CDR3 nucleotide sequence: TGTGCCAGCAACTATGGACAGGGAGGGTATGGCTACACCTTC. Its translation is CASNYGQGGYGYTF.

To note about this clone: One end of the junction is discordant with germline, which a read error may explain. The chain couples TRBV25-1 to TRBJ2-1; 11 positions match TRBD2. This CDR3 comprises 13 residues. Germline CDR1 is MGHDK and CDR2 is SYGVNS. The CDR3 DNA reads TGTGCCAGCAGTGAAGAACTAGCGGGAGCCGTGCTCTTC. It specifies CASSEELAGAVLF.

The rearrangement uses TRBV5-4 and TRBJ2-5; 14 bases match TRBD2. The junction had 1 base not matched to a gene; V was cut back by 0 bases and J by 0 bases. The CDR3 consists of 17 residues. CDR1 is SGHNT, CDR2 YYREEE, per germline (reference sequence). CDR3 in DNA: TGTGCCAGCAGCTTGGGACTAGCGGGAGGGCACCAAGAGACCCAGTACTTC. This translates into CASSLGLAGGHQETQYF.

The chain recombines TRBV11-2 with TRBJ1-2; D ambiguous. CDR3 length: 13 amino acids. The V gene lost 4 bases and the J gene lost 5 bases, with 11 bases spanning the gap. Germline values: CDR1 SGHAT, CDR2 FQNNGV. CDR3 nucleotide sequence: TGTGCCAGCAGCTCTTACAGTTCTTATGGCTACACCTTC. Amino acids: CASSSYSSYGYTF.

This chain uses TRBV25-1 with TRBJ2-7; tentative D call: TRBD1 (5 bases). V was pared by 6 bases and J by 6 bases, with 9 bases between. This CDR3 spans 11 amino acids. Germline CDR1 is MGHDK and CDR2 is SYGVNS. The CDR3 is CASRRQSEQYF. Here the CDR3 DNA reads TGTGCCAGCAGGCGACAGTCCGAGCAGTACTTC.

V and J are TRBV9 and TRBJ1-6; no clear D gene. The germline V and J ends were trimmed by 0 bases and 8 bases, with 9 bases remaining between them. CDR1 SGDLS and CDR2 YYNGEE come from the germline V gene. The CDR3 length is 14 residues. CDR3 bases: TGTGCCAGCAGCGTAGGGCAGTCCCATTCACCCCTCCACTTT. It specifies CASSVGQSHSPLHF.

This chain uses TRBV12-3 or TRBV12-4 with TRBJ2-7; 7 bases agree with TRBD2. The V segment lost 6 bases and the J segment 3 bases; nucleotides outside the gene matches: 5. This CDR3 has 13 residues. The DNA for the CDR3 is TGTGCCAGCAGAATGGGGACTATCTACGAGCAGTACTTC. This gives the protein CASRMGTIYEQYF.

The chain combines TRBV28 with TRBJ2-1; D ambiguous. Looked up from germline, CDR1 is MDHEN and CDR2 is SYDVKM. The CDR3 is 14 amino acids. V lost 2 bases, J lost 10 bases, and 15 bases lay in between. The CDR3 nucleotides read TGTGCCAGCAGTTTAGTGAGCATCTCCGTGGAGCAGTTCTTC. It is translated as CASSLVSISVEQFF.

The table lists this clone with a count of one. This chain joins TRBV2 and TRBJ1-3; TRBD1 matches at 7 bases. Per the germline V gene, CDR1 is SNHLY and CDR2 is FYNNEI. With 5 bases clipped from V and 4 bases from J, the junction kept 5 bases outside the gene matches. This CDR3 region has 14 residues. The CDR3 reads CASSSTGYGNTIYF. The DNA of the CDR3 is TGTGCCAGCAGTTCGACAGGGTACGGAAACACCATATATTTT.

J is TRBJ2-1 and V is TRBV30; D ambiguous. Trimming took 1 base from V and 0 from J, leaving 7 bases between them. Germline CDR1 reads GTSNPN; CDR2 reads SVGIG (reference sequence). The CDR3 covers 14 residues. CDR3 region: CAWSGSGSYNEQFF. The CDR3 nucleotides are TGTGCCTGGAGTGGGAGTGGCTCCTACAATGAGCAGTTCTTC.

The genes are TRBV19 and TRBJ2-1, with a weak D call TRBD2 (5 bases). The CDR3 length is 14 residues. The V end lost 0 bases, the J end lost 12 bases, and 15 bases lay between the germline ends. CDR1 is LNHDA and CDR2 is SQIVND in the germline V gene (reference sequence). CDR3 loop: CASSIDQVGKWQFF. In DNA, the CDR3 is TGTGCCAGTAGTATAGATCAGGTCGGGAAGTGGCAGTTCTTC.

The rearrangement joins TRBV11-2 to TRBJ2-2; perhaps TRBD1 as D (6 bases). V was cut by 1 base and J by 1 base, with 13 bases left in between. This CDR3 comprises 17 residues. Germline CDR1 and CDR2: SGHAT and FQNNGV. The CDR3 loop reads CASSLVGASRNTGELFF. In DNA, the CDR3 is TGTGCCAGCAGCTTAGTGGGGGCCTCAAGGAACACCGGGGAGCTGTTTTTT.

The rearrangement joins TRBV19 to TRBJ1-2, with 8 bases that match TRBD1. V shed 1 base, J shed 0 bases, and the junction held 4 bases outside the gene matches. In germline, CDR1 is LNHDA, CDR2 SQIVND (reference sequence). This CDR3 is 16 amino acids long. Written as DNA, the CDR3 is TGTGCCAGTAGTATAGCCACAGGGGGAGCTAACTATGGCTACACCTTC. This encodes CASSIATGGANYGYTF.

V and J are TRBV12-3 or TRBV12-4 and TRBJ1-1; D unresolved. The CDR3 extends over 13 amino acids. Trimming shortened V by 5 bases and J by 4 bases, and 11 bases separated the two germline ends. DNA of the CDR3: TGTGCCAGCAGTCTCTCTTACGGCACTGAAGCTTTCTTT. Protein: CASSLSYGTEAFF.

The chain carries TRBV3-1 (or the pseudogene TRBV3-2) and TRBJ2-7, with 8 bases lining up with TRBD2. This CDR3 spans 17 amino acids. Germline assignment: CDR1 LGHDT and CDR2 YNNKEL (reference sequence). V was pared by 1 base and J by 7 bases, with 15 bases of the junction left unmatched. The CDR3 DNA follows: TGTGCCAGCAGCCAAGCCCCCCGGGCGGGAGGTGCCCTGGAGCAGTACTTC. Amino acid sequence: CASSQAPRAGGALEQYF.

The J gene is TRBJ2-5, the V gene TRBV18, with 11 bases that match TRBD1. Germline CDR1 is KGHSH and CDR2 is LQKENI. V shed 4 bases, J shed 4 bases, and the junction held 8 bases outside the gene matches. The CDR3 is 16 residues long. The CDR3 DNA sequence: TGTGCCAGCTCACGGAGTCCGGGACAGGGGGGAGAGACCCAGTACTTC. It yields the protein CASSRSPGQGGETQYF. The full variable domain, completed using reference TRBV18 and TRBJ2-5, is NAGVMQNPRHLVRRRGQEARLRCSPMKGHSHVYWYRQLPEEGLKFMVYLQKENIIDESGMPKERFSAEFPKEGPSILRIQQVVRGDSAAYFCASSRSPGQGGETQYFGPGTRLLVL.

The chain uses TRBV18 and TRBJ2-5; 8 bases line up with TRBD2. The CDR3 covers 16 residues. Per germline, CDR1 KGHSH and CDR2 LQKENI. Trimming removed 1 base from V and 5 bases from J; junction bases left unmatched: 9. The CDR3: CASSPQPSGSGETQYF. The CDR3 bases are TGTGCCAGCTCACCACAGCCCAGCGGGAGCGGGGAGACCCAGTACTTC.

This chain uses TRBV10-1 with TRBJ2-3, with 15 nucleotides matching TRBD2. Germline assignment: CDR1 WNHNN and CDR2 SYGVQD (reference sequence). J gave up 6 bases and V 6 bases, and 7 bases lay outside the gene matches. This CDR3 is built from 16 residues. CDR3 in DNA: TGCGCCAGCAGGAATGGACTAGCGGGAGGGTCGGATACGCAGTATTTT. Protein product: CASRNGLAGGSDTQYF.

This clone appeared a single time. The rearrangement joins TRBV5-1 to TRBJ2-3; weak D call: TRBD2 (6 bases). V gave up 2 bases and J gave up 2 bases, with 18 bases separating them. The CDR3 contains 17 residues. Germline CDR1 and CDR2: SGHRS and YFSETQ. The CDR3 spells CASSLGAGSTFTDTQYF. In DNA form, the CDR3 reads TGCGCCAGCAGCTTAGGGGCGGGGTCCACTTTCACAGATACGCAGTATTTT.

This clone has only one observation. The CDR3 sequence: CASSLEGADGYTF. The CDR3 DNA reads TGTGCCAGCAGCTTGGAGGGGGCGGATGGCTACACCTTC. The V call is TRBV5-8, the J call TRBJ1-2; 7 nucleotides align to TRBD1. J lost 6 bases, V lost 0 bases, and 2 bases had no gene match. The CDR3 length is 13 residues. The germline V gene has CDR1 SGHTS and CDR2 YDEGEE.